The 20 T cell receptor beta chains given below trace back to one sample, sequenced in a study of blood T cells in healthy people across ages. Using a J-beta primer mix together with a sample-barcoded 5' primer, a second PCR was run for about 6 to 12 cycles. MiXCR, applied by TCRdb to the 5' RACE reads, yields one record per CDR3 protein. This table has 1.5 million to 2 million distinct CDR3 sequences, roughly 32% appearing once. Material: blood. The receptors derive from a young woman in good health.

This clonotype was seen ten or more times. The chain uses TRBV4-2 and TRBJ2-7; 8 bases align to TRBD1. This CDR3 is 14 amino acids long. Trimming removed 2 bases from V and 4 bases from J; junction bases left unmatched: 4. Germline CDR1 reads LGHNA; CDR2 reads YNFKEQ. CDR3 amino acids: CASSQYRGAYEQYF. For the CDR3, the DNA is TGTGCCAGCAGCCAATACAGGGGGGCATACGAGCAGTACTTC.

This clonotype came up a few times. V and J are TRBV20-1 and TRBJ2-5; no definite D call. This CDR3 comprises 15 residues. Deletions cut 2 bases from V and 0 bases from J, with 13 bases between. Germline V lookup: CDR1 DFQATT, CDR2 SNEGSKA (reference sequence). The CDR3 loop is CSARRGSQYQETQYF. The DNA of the CDR3 is TGCAGTGCTAGAAGAGGAAGCCAGTACCAAGAGACCCAGTACTTC.

The J gene is TRBJ2-7, the V gene TRBV7-9, with TRBD2 as a possible D gene (5 bases). V lost 6 bases to trimming and J lost 2 bases, with 20 bases between them. This CDR3 has 16 amino acids. Germline values: CDR1 SEHNR, CDR2 FQNEAQ (reference sequence). CDR3 residues: CASSPTKGADAYEQYF. The CDR3 DNA follows: TGTGCCAGCAGTCCAACAAAGGGAGCGGACGCCTACGAGCAGTACTTC.

This clonotype was counted ten times or more. The V gene is TRBV20-1, the J gene TRBJ2-5; tentatively, D is TRBD2 (6 bases). Germline values: CDR1 DFQATT, CDR2 SNEGSKA (reference sequence). The CDR3 runs to 12 residues. V lost 5 bases and J 1 base, leaving 8 bases between the germline ends. CDR3 in amino acids: CSARGAQETQYF. The CDR3 DNA reads as TGCAGTGCTCGCGGGGCCCAAGAGACCCAGTACTTC.

The J gene is TRBJ2-5, the V gene TRBV27, with D tentatively TRBD1 (5 bases). V was shortened by 2 bases and J by 5 bases, with 12 bases between the two germline ends. The germline V gene has CDR1 MNHEY and CDR2 SMNVEV (reference sequence). The CDR3 sequence is 14 residues long. The CDR3 is CASSLQPGKETQYF. Here the CDR3 DNA reads TGTGCCAGCAGTTTACAGCCAGGGAAGGAGACCCAGTACTTC.

The V call is TRBV3-1, the J call TRBJ2-5, with 11 bases that match TRBD2. This CDR3 spans 17 amino acids. Germline V gene sequence: CDR1 LGHDT, CDR2 YNNKEL (reference sequence). The trim removed 0 bases at V and 11 bases at J, leaving 14 bases unmatched. Here the CDR3 reads CASSQEIGSGGANEQYF. The CDR3, as DNA: TGTGCCAGCAGCCAAGAAATAGGTAGCGGGGGGGCGAATGAGCAGTACTTC.

This clonotype was seen a few times. The chain combines TRBV9 with TRBJ1-1; 8 bases align to TRBD1. Trimming removed 0 bases from V and 11 bases from J; junction bases left unmatched: 12. The CDR3 consists of 15 residues. In germline, CDR1 is SGDLS, CDR2 YYNGEE. In DNA form, the CDR3 reads TGTGCCAGCAGCGTAGAGGCCCAGGGGGCAATTCGGGCTTTCTTT. Translated: CASSVEAQGAIRAFF.

The chain has TRBV7-9 and TRBJ2-7; no clear D gene. This CDR3 is 13 amino acids long. The V and J ends lost 1 base and 6 bases respectively, with 10 bases between them. Germline V gene lookup returns CDR1 SEHNR and CDR2 FQNEAQ (reference sequence). The CDR3 protein is CASSLDPDTEQYF. The CDR3 DNA follows: TGTGCCAGCAGCTTAGATCCAGATACCGAGCAGTACTTC.

A word on this clonotype: Germline and junction disagree at one end, which may indicate a read error. CDR3 in DNA: TGTGCCGGCAGCCAAGTTATGAGACTAGACCAAGAGACCCAGTACTTC. Protein sequence: CAGSQVMRLDQETQYF. The chain employs TRBV3-1 and TRBJ2-5; TRBD2 might be the D (6 bases). The CDR3 totals 16 residues. Looked up from germline, CDR1 is LGHDT and CDR2 is YNNKEL (reference sequence).

This clonotype has only a few counts. The chain uses TRBV5-1 and TRBJ2-1; unclear D gene. The germline V gene encodes CDR1 SGHRS and CDR2 YFSETQ. CDR3 length: 16 amino acids. V lost 2 bases, J lost 4 bases, and 16 bases lay in between. CDR3 sequence: CASSFPNLGIYNEQFF. The CDR3 coding sequence is TGCGCCAGCAGCTTCCCTAATTTGGGGATATACAATGAGCAGTTCTTC.

This rearrangement joins TRBV20-1 to TRBJ2-7; perhaps TRBD2 as D (6 bases). This CDR3 spans 13 amino acids. V was shortened by 2 bases and J by 4 bases, with 12 bases between the two germline ends. Germline-derived CDR1 and CDR2 are DFQATT and SNEGSKA (reference sequence). CDR3 sequence reads: CSARRLAGYEQYV. The CDR3 DNA follows: TGCAGTGCTAGAAGGCTGGCGGGGTACGAGCAGTACGTC.

The V call is TRBV2, the J call TRBJ2-5; D remains ambiguous. The CDR3 is made up of 11 amino acids. Trimming took 7 bases from V and 4 from J, leaving 7 bases between them. The germline CDR1 and CDR2 sequences are SNHLY and FYNNEI. CDR3 sequence reads: CASNQVETQYF. In nucleotides, the CDR3 is TGTGCCAGCAACCAGGTAGAGACCCAGTACTTC.

This clonotype has ten or more counts. The chain joins TRBV3-1 to TRBJ2-7, with D unresolved. The germline V and J ends were trimmed by 2 bases and 1 base, with 6 bases remaining between them. Germline V gives CDR1 LGHDT, CDR2 YNNKEL (reference sequence). The CDR3 loop spans 13 amino acids. The CDR3 protein is CASSQPASYEQYF. In DNA form, the CDR3 reads TGTGCCAGCAGCCAACCCGCTTCCTACGAGCAGTACTTC.

This clonotype has more than one count but fewer than ten. This chain connects TRBV4-1 to TRBJ2-7; 7 bases are shared with TRBD1. V shed 0 bases and J 7 bases; nucleotides not matched to a gene: 9. Germline V lookup: CDR1 MGHRA, CDR2 YSYEKL. The CDR3 sequence is 15 residues long. CDR3 bases: TGCGCCAGCAGCCAAGATCCCGGAGAGGGACAGGAGCAGTACTTC. Protein sequence: CASSQDPGEGQEQYF.

This sequence joins TRBV5-1 and TRBJ2-2; D not resolved. This CDR3 has 14 residues. CDR1 SGHRS and CDR2 YFSETQ come from the germline V gene. V was pared by 0 bases and J by 6 bases, with 9 bases between. For the CDR3, the DNA is TGCGCCAGCAGCTTGGCCCGATCTTCCGGGGAGCTGTTTTTT. It yields the protein CASSLARSSGELFF.

The chain joins TRBV13 to TRBJ1-2; possible D gene TRBD1, 5 bases. V lost 6 bases and J 4 bases, leaving 15 bases between the germline ends. The CDR3 has 14 residues. Germline CDR1 reads PRHDT; CDR2 reads FYEKMQ (reference sequence). The DNA of the CDR3 is TGTGCCAGCAGTCCCCCGGGGGACCCCTATGGCTACACCTTC. This translates into CASSPPGDPYGYTF.

This clonotype was counted between two and nine times. The V and J genes are TRBV7-9 and TRBJ2-1; D assignment may be TRBD1 or TRBD2 (5 bases each). The V end was cut by 4 bases, the J end by 7 bases, with 23 bases between. Germline values: CDR1 SEHNR, CDR2 FQNEAQ (reference sequence). The CDR3 covers 17 residues. DNA for the CDR3: TGTGCCAGCAGCTCCACCCCCTATACGGGGCAATGGAATGAGCAGTTCTTC. Amino acids: CASSSTPYTGQWNEQFF.

The chain employs TRBV12-3 or TRBV12-4 and TRBJ2-1; D may be TRBD2 (5 bases). The CDR3 spans 16 residues. V was trimmed by 7 bases and J by 0 bases, leaving 16 bases between them. CDR3 in DNA: TGTGCCAGCACCTCCTTGGACTTTAGCTCCTACAATGAGCAGTTCTTC. Translating it yields CASTSLDFSSYNEQFF.

This clonotype has just a few counts. The gene calls are TRBV7-9 and TRBJ2-7, with TRBD1 matching over 10 bases. The CDR3 is made up of 16 amino acids. Germline V gene lookup returns CDR1 SEHNR and CDR2 FQNEAQ (reference sequence). The V and J ends lost 1 base and 2 bases, in that order; junction bases with no gene match: 5. The CDR3, as DNA: TGTGCCAGCAGCTTAGGGGACAGGGGAAGACCCTACGAGCAGTACTTC. Translation gives CASSLGDRGRPYEQYF. The whole variable domain, remainder taken from reference TRBV7-9 and TRBJ2-7, is DTGVSQNPRHKITKRGQNVTFRCDPISEHNRLYWYRQTLGQGPEFLTYFQNEAQLEKSRLLSDRFSAERPKGSFSTLEIQRTEQGDSAMYLCASSLGDRGRPYEQYFGPGTRLTVT.

This clonotype showed up just a few times. The J gene is TRBJ1-1, the V gene TRBV5-1; a weak D match, TRBD1 (6 bases). This CDR3 region has 15 residues. Germline CDR1 and CDR2: SGHRS and YFSETQ. The germline V and J ends were trimmed by 0 bases and 2 bases, with 11 bases remaining between them. Written as DNA, the CDR3 is TGCGCCAGCAGCTTGGGGCAGGGGTATAACACTGAAGCTTTCTTT. Protein product: CASSLGQGYNTEAFF.